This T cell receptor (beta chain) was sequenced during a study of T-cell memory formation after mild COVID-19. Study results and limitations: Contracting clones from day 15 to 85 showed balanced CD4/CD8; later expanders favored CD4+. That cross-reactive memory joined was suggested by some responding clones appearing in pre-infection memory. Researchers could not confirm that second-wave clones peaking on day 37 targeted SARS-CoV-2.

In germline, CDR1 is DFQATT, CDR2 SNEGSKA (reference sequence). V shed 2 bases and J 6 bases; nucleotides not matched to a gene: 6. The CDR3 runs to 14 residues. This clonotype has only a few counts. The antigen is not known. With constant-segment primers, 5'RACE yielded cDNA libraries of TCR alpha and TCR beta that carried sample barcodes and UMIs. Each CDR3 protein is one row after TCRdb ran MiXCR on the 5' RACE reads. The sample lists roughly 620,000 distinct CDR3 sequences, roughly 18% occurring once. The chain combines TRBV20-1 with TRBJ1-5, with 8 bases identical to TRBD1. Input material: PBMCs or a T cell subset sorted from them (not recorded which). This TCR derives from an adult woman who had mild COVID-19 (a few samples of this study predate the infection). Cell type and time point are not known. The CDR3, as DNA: TGCAGTGCTAGACGACAGGGGAATATTCAGCCCCAGCATTTT. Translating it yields CSARRQGNIQPQHF.